The text below deals with one T cell receptor beta chain. Its matching antigen is unknown. V lost 5 bases to trimming and J lost 5 bases, with 6 bases between them. Germline CDR1 reads SNHLY; CDR2 reads FYNNEI. The CDR3 has 11 amino acids. The data stem from a study of OX40 agonist ivuxolimab in advanced cancers. The study's findings and limits: Clones of CD4+ and CD8+ blood T cells grew by week 6 at doses of 0.1 to 3.0 mg/kg.

Sequenced by immunoSEQ multiplex PCR; TCRdb stores in-frame clones only, minus some. Of tens of thousands of clones listed, 75% to 95% are singletons. This clonotype originated in an adult with an advanced solid tumor such as melanoma, head and neck, liver or kidney cancer. The sequences come from CD4+ or CD8+ T cells sorted from blood, collected in a trial of the OX40 agonist ivuxolimab. The chain links TRBV2 to TRBJ1-2; unclear D gene. CDR3 amino acids: CASSQQYGYTF. Written as DNA, the CDR3 is TGTGCCAGCAGTCAACAATATGGCTACACCTTC. The whole variable domain, remainder taken from reference TRBV2 and TRBJ1-2, is EPEVTQTPSHQVTQMGQEVILRCVPISNHLYFYWYRQILGQKVEFLVSFYNNEISEKSEIFDDQFSVERPDGSNFTLKIRSTKLEDSAMYFCASSQQYGYTFGSGTRLTVV.